The present TCR beta chain was sequenced within a study of molecular identifiers for immune sequencing clone quantification. Study-level results: In naive cells, clones above 20 RNA copies held under 1% of molecules, whereas in effector cells they held over 98%. Among approximately 1 million naive cells, as was reported, spiked Jurkat TCR RNA from one cell was detectable.

This CDR3 has 12 residues. Between the trimmed V and J ends, which lost 5 bases and 6 bases, there was a span of 9 bases. Details on this clonotype: Its specificity is not known. A clone one base away is much larger, so this may be a read error.

The authors built bulk TCR libraries by previously described methods with listed TCR primers. MiXCR, applied by TCRdb to the PCR reads, yields one record per CDR3 protein. The sample contains 40,000 to 45,000 distinct CDR3 sequences, approximately 24% of which appear only once. CD8+CD4-CCR7+CD45RA+ sorting gave the naive CD8 T cells. Sequenced input: naive CD8+ T cells from blood, with Jurkat cell RNA spiked in. Specified subset: FACS-sorted CD8+CD4-CCR7+CD45RA+ naive T cells. The chain employs TRBV12-3 or TRBV12-4 and TRBJ2-3; no reliable D call. This sequence was found in a human donor in good health. Some libraries in this study had Jurkat cell RNA spiked in. CDR3 amino acids: CASSPDKDTQYF. The CDR3 nucleotides read TGTGCCAGCAGTCCCGATAAGGATACGCAGTATTTT.